The 17 T cell receptor beta chains below come from one sample, sequenced in a study of T cell clonotyping in hematopoietic cell transplantation. Produced via immunoSEQ multiplex PCR; TCRdb's table is partial and in-frame only. This sample has under 10,000 clones; roughly 79% occur once, and the top ten carry under 5%. The specimen comprised peripheral blood mononuclear cells, sampled 180 days after allogeneic stem cell transplant. The receptor source for this set is a female patient between 50 and 60 years old who had an allogeneic stem cell transplant from an unrelated donor, so the T cells may come from the graft donor. Some clones in this sample may be carry-over from other donors' samples.

The V and J genes are TRBV19 and TRBJ1-1, with no clear D. This CDR3 spans 18 amino acids. Deletions cut 0 bases from V and 1 base from J, with 18 bases between. Per the germline V gene, CDR1 is LNHDA and CDR2 is SQIVND (reference sequence). DNA for the CDR3: TGTGCCAGTAGTATAGATAACCCCAGTATTGTCCCGAACACTGAAGCTTTCTTT. It yields the protein CASSIDNPSIVPNTEAFF.

Note on this clone: An end of the junction differs from the germline gene, which may be a read error. The rearrangement links TRBV29-1 to TRBJ1-1; possible D gene TRBD1, 5 bases. The germline CDR1 and CDR2 sequences are SQVTM and ANQGSEA. The CDR3 extends over 12 amino acids. This chain's CDR3 is CIVARQGTEAFF. The CDR3 DNA reads TGCATCGTTGCTCGGCAGGGAACTGAAGCTTTCTTT. Drawing the rest from reference TRBV29-1 and TRBJ1-1, the complete variable domain is SAVISQKPSRDICQRGTSLTIQCQVDSQVTMMFWYRQQPGQSLTLIATANQGSEATYESGFVIDKFPISRPNLTFSTLTVSNMSPEDSSIYLCIVARQGTEAFFGQGTRLTVV.

This sequence joins TRBV15 and TRBJ1-1; weak D call: TRBD1 (5 bases). Trimming took off 2 bases at V and 7 bases at J, with 14 bases between the two ends. The CDR3 covers 14 residues. CDR1 LNHNV and CDR2 YYDKDF come from the germline V gene (reference sequence). Written as DNA, the CDR3 is TGTGCCACCAGCAGATCAGGGACTGAGATTGAAGCTTTCTTT. Translation: CATSRSGTEIEAFF. The variable domain in full, completed from reference TRBV15 and TRBJ1-1, reads DAMVIQNPRYQVTQFGKPVTLSCSQTLNHNVMYWYQQKSSQAPKLLFHYYDKDFNNEADTPDNFQSRRPNTSFCFLDIRSPGLGDTAMYLCATSRSGTEIEAFFGQGTRLTVV.

The chain employs TRBV6-1 and TRBJ1-4; possible D gene TRBD1, 6 bases. There are 16 residues in the CDR3. The germline V and J ends were trimmed by 0 bases and 6 bases, with 14 bases remaining between them. Germline V gene lookup returns CDR1 MNHNS and CDR2 SASEGT. Written as DNA, the CDR3 is TGTGCCAGCAGTGAAGCAACGGGCGGGGGCGATGAAAAACTGTTTTTT. This sequence encodes CASSEATGGGDEKLFF.

The chain has TRBV5-8 and TRBJ1-2; D not certain. The CDR3 loop spans 13 amino acids. CDR1 is SGHTS and CDR2 is YDEGEE in the germline V gene. Trimming took 0 bases from V and 4 from J, leaving 7 bases between them. DNA of the CDR3: TGTGCCAGCAGCTTGGTAACGTCCTATGGCTACACCTTC. It yields the protein CASSLVTSYGYTF.

This clone is termed large (0.1 to 1%). The CDR3 DNA follows: TGTGCCAGCGCCCCCTGGGGTCCCACTGAAGCTTTCTTT. It yields the protein CASAPWGPTEAFF. The gene calls are TRBV5-6 and TRBJ1-1; no clear D. V was pared by 7 bases and J by 4 bases, with 14 bases between. CDR1 SGHDT and CDR2 YYEEEE come from the germline V gene. This CDR3 has 13 residues.

Concerning this clone itself: Other DNA sequences of this sample code for an identical CDR3. The chain is built from TRBV4-3 and TRBJ1-2; maybe TRBD1 (5 bases). Germline V lookup: CDR1 LGHNA, CDR2 YSLEER. V was cut by 1 base and J by 3 bases, with 12 bases left in between. CDR3 length equals 15 residues. The DNA for the CDR3 is TGCGCCAGCAGCCAAGCCCTTCAGGGCGACTATGGCTACACCTTC. Protein product: CASSQALQGDYGYTF.

V is TRBV6-5 and J is TRBJ1-2; D unresolved. Germline V lookup: CDR1 MNHEY, CDR2 SVGAGI. This CDR3 has 14 residues. The germline V and J ends were trimmed by 5 bases and 4 bases, with 14 bases remaining between them. The CDR3 reads CASSPLGGFYGYTF. CDR3 nucleotide sequence: TGTGCCAGCAGTCCCCTCGGAGGGTTCTATGGCTACACCTTC.

The rearrangement uses TRBV10-3 and TRBJ2-7, with TRBD2 identical over 11 bases. The germline CDR1 and CDR2 sequences are ENHRY and SYGVKD. Trimming took 10 bases from V and 0 from J; bases not matched to a gene: 2. This CDR3 has 13 amino acids. CDR3 DNA sequence: TGTGCCACTACTAGCGGGAGCTCCTACGAGCAGTACTTC. The encoded protein is CATTSGSSYEQYF.

This clone was counted between two and nine times. This chain connects TRBV6-6 to TRBJ1-1; TRBD1 is a possible D gene (6 bases). V dropped 4 bases and J dropped 1 base, with 7 bases sitting between them. The CDR3 covers 13 residues. The germline gives CDR1 MNHNY, CDR2 SVGAGI (reference sequence). Here the CDR3 reads CASSSGANTEAFF. In DNA, the CDR3 is TGTGCCAGCAGTTCAGGGGCGAACACTGAAGCTTTCTTT.

The rearrangement joins TRBV30 to TRBJ2-4; 8 bases are a match to TRBD1. The CDR3 length is 13 residues. Germline V gene data show CDR1 as GTSNPN and CDR2 as SVGIG (reference sequence). The J segment lost 6 bases and the V segment lost 8 bases, leaving 9 bases of the junction unmatched. CDR3 sequence reads: CAAYRGMGNIQYF. CDR3 coding DNA: TGTGCCGCCTACAGGGGGATGGGAAACATTCAGTACTTC. The variable domain in full, completed from reference TRBV30 and TRBJ2-4, reads SQTIHQWPATLVQPVGSPLSLECTVEGTSNPNLYWYRQAAGRGLQLLFYSVGIGQISSEVPQNLSASRPQDRQFILSSKKLLLSDSGFYLCAAYRGMGNIQYFGAGTRLSVL.

The V gene is TRBV18, the J gene TRBJ2-7; 10 bases are a match to TRBD2. Trimming removed 1 base from V and 1 base from J; junction bases left unmatched: 7. The CDR3 is 17 amino acids. The germline gives CDR1 KGHSH, CDR2 LQKENI. In DNA, the CDR3 is TGTGCCAGCTCACCACTGATGGGACTAGCGAGTTCCTACGAGCAGTACTTC. The encoded protein is CASSPLMGLASSYEQYF.

This chain uses TRBV5-1 with TRBJ1-5; 7 bases map to TRBD1. The CDR3 length is 13 residues. V lost 1 base to trimming and J lost 5 bases; unmatched junction nucleotides: 0. Germline CDR1 SGHRS, CDR2 YFSETQ. The CDR3 reads CASSLTGDQPQHF. The CDR3 DNA follows: TGCGCCAGCAGCTTGACAGGGGATCAGCCCCAGCATTTT.

This clone occurred once. This rearrangement joins TRBV7-2 to TRBJ1-2; perhaps TRBD1 as D (5 bases). The germline V and J ends were trimmed by 5 bases and 0 bases, with 13 bases remaining between them. The CDR3 extends over 15 amino acids. The germline gives CDR1 SGHTA, CDR2 FQGNSA. CDR3 sequence reads: CASSRDSLANYGYTF. The DNA of the CDR3 is TGTGCCAGCAGCCGGGACTCCCTCGCTAACTATGGCTACACCTTC.

The CDR3 reads CASSVAGGGGNTIYF. CDR3 DNA sequence: TGTGCCAGCAGTGTGGCAGGGGGCGGTGGAAACACCATATATTTT. The chain is built from TRBV2 and TRBJ1-3, with 8 bases that match TRBD1. Germline V gene data show CDR1 as SNHLY and CDR2 as FYNNEI. Trimming cost V 4 bases and J 3 bases; bases outside gene matches: 5. The CDR3 is 15 amino acids.

The chain combines TRBV7-2 with TRBJ1-1; 7 positions match TRBD1. Germline V gene sequence: CDR1 SGHTA, CDR2 FQGNSA. V shed 4 bases, J shed 5 bases, and the junction held 4 bases outside the gene matches. The CDR3 length is 13 residues. In nucleotides, the CDR3 is TGTGCCAGCAGCTCAGCACAGGGGACTGAAGCTTTCTTT. It translates to CASSSAQGTEAFF.

This clone has only one observation. This sequence joins TRBV9 and TRBJ1-1; TRBD1 aligns across 8 bases. The length of the CDR3 is 14 residues. Germline V gene sequence: CDR1 SGDLS, CDR2 YYNGEE. The V gene end was trimmed by 0 bases and the J gene end by 4 bases; junction bases not matched to a gene: 2. The CDR3 here is CASSVGTGRTEAFF. The DNA of the CDR3 is TGTGCCAGCAGCGTAGGGACAGGGCGCACTGAAGCTTTCTTT.